These 23 T cell receptor beta chains share one sample of origin, sequenced in a study of blood T cell repertoires in COVID-19. Generated by immunoSEQ multiplex PCR, the TCRdb table keeps only in-frame clones and is missing some. Here the sample spans tens of thousands of clones, about 91% being singletons. The specimen was peripheral blood. The receptors derive from a woman aged 70-85 years with acute or convalescent COVID-19.

This clone was observed once. The chain couples TRBV11-1 to TRBJ2-2, with D unresolved. V lost 5 bases to trimming and J lost 5 bases, with 12 bases between them. CDR3 length: 14 amino acids. In germline, CDR1 is SGHAT, CDR2 FQDESV (reference sequence). For the CDR3, the DNA is TGTGCCAGCAGCCTCCCACCGGGTACCGGGGAGCTGTTTTTT. Translating it yields CASSLPPGTGELFF.

The chain recombines TRBV2 with TRBJ2-5; weak D call: TRBD2 (5 bases). The CDR3 is made up of 12 amino acids. CDR1 is SNHLY, CDR2 FYNNEI, per germline. The CDR3 coding sequence is TGTGCTGCGGTACTAGAGCAAGAGACCCAGTACTTC. Translated: CAAVLEQETQYF.

The chain couples TRBV5-6 to TRBJ1-2, with D possibly TRBD1 on 5 matching bases. This CDR3 has 14 amino acids. Between the trimmed V and J ends, which lost 4 bases and 6 bases, there was a span of 16 bases. Germline values: CDR1 SGHDT, CDR2 YYEEEE. The CDR3 sequence is CASSLREGANGYTF. As DNA, the CDR3 is TGTGCCAGCAGCCTACGAGAAGGGGCGAATGGCTACACCTTC.

The V and J genes are TRBV28 and TRBJ1-1, with unresolved D. Germline V lookup: CDR1 MDHEN, CDR2 SYDVKM. The CDR3 has 14 amino acids. Trimming left V 5 bases short and J 0 bases short, with 10 bases between. The chain's CDR3 is CASSQLTLNTEAFF. The CDR3 bases are TGTGCCAGCAGTCAACTAACACTGAACACTGAAGCTTTCTTT.

This rearrangement joins TRBV28 to TRBJ2-1; a weak D match, TRBD1 (6 bases). Deletions cut 7 bases from V and 3 bases from J, with 19 bases between. Per germline, CDR1 MDHEN and CDR2 SYDVKM. CDR3 length equals 16 residues. CDR3 in amino acids: CASIDPGQRNYNEQFF. The CDR3 DNA reads TGTGCCAGCATCGACCCGGGACAAAGGAACTACAATGAGCAGTTCTTC.

The chain joins TRBV6-6 to TRBJ2-2; 8 bases agree with TRBD2. Germline V lookup: CDR1 MNHNY, CDR2 SVGAGI (reference sequence). CDR3 length equals 16 residues. Trimming removed 6 bases from V and 7 bases from J; junction bases left unmatched: 13. CDR3 loop: CASSPPAGVSNGELFF. The CDR3 nucleotides read TGTGCCAGCAGCCCCCCAGCGGGAGTTTCCAACGGGGAGCTGTTTTTT.

The V and J genes are TRBV3-1 (or the pseudogene TRBV3-2) and TRBJ1-4; D not certain. Germline values: CDR1 LGHDT, CDR2 YNNKEL (reference sequence). The CDR3 is 14 residues long. Trimming took off 2 bases at V and 2 bases at J, with 6 bases between the two ends. The CDR3 bases are TGTGCCAGCAGCCAATACAGCACTAATGAAAAACTGTTTTTT. This translates into CASSQYSTNEKLFF.

V usage is TRBV28 and J usage is TRBJ1-1, with D tentatively TRBD1 (5 bases). CDR3 size: 13 residues. Germline V gene lookup returns CDR1 MDHEN and CDR2 SYDVKM. Trimming cost V 7 bases and J 1 base, with 10 bases left between them. CDR3 sequence: CASTRRGNTEAFF. In nucleotides, the CDR3 is TGTGCCAGCACCAGGAGGGGGAACACTGAAGCTTTCTTT.

This clone was counted a single time. The gene calls are TRBV27 and TRBJ1-2; the match to TRBD1 covers 9 bases. J lost 1 base, V lost 7 bases, and 10 bases had no gene match. The germline V gene encodes CDR1 MNHEY and CDR2 SMNVEV (reference sequence). The CDR3 loop spans 16 amino acids. CDR3 loop: CASTPYDRGNNYGYTF. The CDR3 DNA reads TGTGCCAGCACCCCTTACGACAGGGGGAATAACTATGGCTACACCTTC.

The chain recombines TRBV19 with TRBJ1-1, with TRBD1 identical over 9 bases. This CDR3 region has 12 residues. Germline V gives CDR1 LNHDA, CDR2 SQIVND (reference sequence). V dropped 5 bases and J dropped 10; count of bases not matched to a gene: 5. The CDR3 here is CASSRYRGPAFF. The DNA for the CDR3 is TGTGCCAGTAGTCGGTACAGGGGGCCAGCTTTCTTT.

The J gene is TRBJ2-3, the V gene TRBV12-3 or TRBV12-4; a possible D gene is TRBD2 (5 bases). V was cut by 4 bases and J by 14 bases, with 19 bases left in between. CDR3 length: 13 residues. The CDR3 DNA follows: TGTGCCAGCAGTTCCCAGAGGGATCCCCCCGGGTATTTT. Amino acids: CASSSQRDPPGYF.

The rearrangement uses TRBV5-1 and TRBJ1-1; TRBD1 aligns across 7 bases. Germline V CDR1 and CDR2: SGHRS, YFSETQ. V shed 0 bases and J 8 bases; nucleotides not matched to a gene: 7. The CDR3 extends over 14 amino acids. The CDR3 DNA sequence: TGCGCCAGCAGCTTGGAAGGGGGCGCATCCGAAGCTTTCTTT. Protein product: CASSLEGGASEAFF. The whole variable domain, filled in from reference TRBV5-1 and TRBJ1-1, reads KAGVTQTPRYLIKTRGQQVTLSCSPISGHRSVSWYQQTPGQGLQFLFEYFSETQRNKGNFPGRFSGRQFSNSRSEMNVSTLELGDSALYLCASSLEGGASEAFFGQGTRLTVV.

The chain employs TRBV4-1 and TRBJ1-5; TRBD1 is a possible D gene (6 bases). This CDR3 is built from 15 residues. Deletions cut 0 bases from V and 5 bases from J, with 11 bases between. In germline, CDR1 is MGHRA, CDR2 YSYEKL. CDR3 region: CASSQETGRHQPQHF. The CDR3 bases are TGCGCCAGCAGCCAAGAGACAGGCCGGCATCAGCCCCAGCATTTT.

This clone was seen a single time. This chain links TRBV30 with TRBJ1-3, with D tentatively TRBD1 (5 bases). This CDR3 is 16 amino acids long. V lost 2 bases, J lost 4 bases, and 18 bases lay in between. CDR1 is GTSNPN and CDR2 is SVGIG in the germline V gene (reference sequence). This CDR3 is CAWSYQGLRSGNTIYF. CDR3 bases: TGTGCCTGGAGTTATCAGGGCCTTAGATCCGGAAACACCATATATTTT.

This chain joins TRBV24-1 and TRBJ2-3; 9 bases align to TRBD2. J was trimmed by 3 bases and V by 2 bases; bases with no gene match: 5. Germline-derived CDR1 and CDR2 are KGHDR and SFDVKD. The CDR3 is made up of 16 amino acids. The CDR3 DNA reads TGTGCCACCAGTGATTATCAGCGGGAGGCGACAGATACGCAGTATTTT. It codes for CATSDYQREATDTQYF.

Turning to this clone: Other DNA variants within this sample encode the same CDR3. The V gene is TRBV5-1, the J gene TRBJ1-1, with D uncertain. Germline CDR1 reads SGHRS; CDR2 reads YFSETQ. V gave up 1 base and J gave up 4 bases, with 14 bases separating them. There are 15 residues in the CDR3. CDR3 region: CASSLPPAVGTEAFF. The CDR3 nucleotides are TGCGCCAGCAGCTTGCCTCCGGCGGTGGGCACTGAAGCTTTCTTT.

This rearrangement joins TRBV7-2 to TRBJ1-5; TRBD1 is a possible D gene (5 bases). V dropped 1 base and J dropped 6 bases, with 10 bases sitting between them. From germline, CDR1 is SGHTA and CDR2 FQGNSA. CDR3 length equals 14 residues. DNA of the CDR3: TGTGCCAGCAGCTTAGTGGGGGGAACTCAGCCCCAGCATTTT. Translating it yields CASSLVGGTQPQHF.

The chain recombines TRBV10-3 with TRBJ2-1, with TRBD1 identical over 7 bases. The CDR3 runs 15 residues. Losses at the gene ends were 7 bases for V and 2 bases for J; bases not matched to a gene: 8. Germline CDR1 is ENHRY and CDR2 is SYGVKD. The chain's CDR3 is CAIKGQAGTYNEQFF. CDR3 DNA: TGTGCCATCAAAGGACAGGCTGGTACCTACAATGAGCAGTTCTTC.

The chain is built from TRBV18 and TRBJ1-2, with D possibly being TRBD1 (5 bases). CDR3 length: 15 residues. The V end was cut by 2 bases, the J end by 4 bases, with 14 bases between. Germline V gene lookup returns CDR1 KGHSH and CDR2 LQKENI. The CDR3 here is CASSPGATSVYGYTF. The CDR3 DNA is TGTGCCAGCTCACCAGGGGCTACATCTGTCTATGGCTACACCTTC.

As concerns this clone: Other DNA sequences in this specimen translate into the identical CDR3. Here the CDR3 DNA reads TGTGCCAGCAGTTTGCAGGGTGACACTGAAGCTTTCTTT. As protein: CASSLQGDTEAFF. The chain combines TRBV27 with TRBJ1-1, with a possible D match to TRBD1 (5 bases). The CDR3 is 13 amino acids. Deletions cut 3 bases from V and 3 bases from J, with 8 bases between. The V gene's germline CDR1 is MNHEY and CDR2 SMNVEV (reference sequence).

The rearrangement links TRBV28 to TRBJ2-6, with 10 bases lining up with TRBD1. The CDR3 is made up of 17 amino acids. V shed 7 bases and J 0 bases; nucleotides not matched to a gene: 6. Looked up from germline, CDR1 is MDHEN and CDR2 is SYDVKM. The CDR3 spells CASMGGQGRSGANVLTF. CDR3 in DNA: TGTGCCAGCATGGGGGGACAGGGGCGCTCTGGGGCCAACGTCCTGACTTTC. Complete variable domain (other parts from reference TRBV28 and TRBJ2-6): DVKVTQSSRYLVKRTGEKVFLECVQDMDHENMFWYRQDPGLGLRLIYFSYDVKMKEKGDIPEGYSVSREKKERFSLILESASTNQTSMYLCASMGGQGRSGANVLTFGAGSRLTVL.

The V and J genes are TRBV28 and TRBJ2-1; D call uncertain. Trimming took 7 bases from V and 0 from J, leaving 10 bases between them. The germline gives CDR1 MDHEN, CDR2 SYDVKM. The length of the CDR3 is 14 residues. DNA for the CDR3: TGTGCCAGCACTGGTAGAAGCTCCTACAATGAGCAGTTCTTC. Translated, it gives CASTGRSSYNEQFF.

The V and J genes are TRBV30 and TRBJ1-4; D is unclear. CDR1 and CDR2 (germline): GTSNPN, SVGIG (reference sequence). CDR3 length equals 14 residues. V lost 2 bases and J lost 8, with 15 bases in between. The CDR3 sequence is CAWSPPGAREKLFF. CDR3 sequence (DNA): TGTGCCTGGAGTCCCCCCGGAGCACGGGAAAAACTGTTTTTT. Combining the CDR3 with reference TRBV30 and TRBJ1-4 gives the whole variable domain SQTIHQWPATLVQPVGSPLSLECTVEGTSNPNLYWYRQAAGRGLQLLFYSVGIGQISSEVPQNLSASRPQDRQFILSSKKLLLSDSGFYLCAWSPPGAREKLFFGSGTQLSVL.